This passage covers 17 T cell receptor beta chains from one sample sequenced in a study of T-cell memory formation after mild COVID-19. TCRdb reprocessed the 5' RACE reads via MiXCR and lists one record per CDR3 protein. The sample includes about 310,000 distinct CDR3 sequences, less than 20% of them seen just once. Input material: PBMCs or a T cell subset sorted from them (not recorded which). Every receptor here comes from a man between 18 and 29 years old who had mild COVID-19 (a few samples of this study predate the infection). Cell type and time point are not known.

J is TRBJ2-3 and V is TRBV4-1, with 8 bases identical to TRBD2. Germline CDR1 and CDR2: MGHRA and YSYEKL. V shed 0 bases, J shed 2 bases, and the junction held 4 bases outside the gene matches. The CDR3 contains 16 residues. CDR3: CASSQEAGAFTDTQYF. CDR3 in DNA: TGCGCCAGCAGCCAAGAAGCGGGGGCTTTCACAGATACGCAGTATTTT.

The chain has TRBV6-5 and TRBJ2-5, with D perhaps matching TRBD1 (6 bases). This CDR3 spans 15 amino acids. Between the trimmed V and J ends, which lost 5 bases and 4 bases, there was a span of 17 bases. Germline assignment: CDR1 MNHEY and CDR2 SVGAGI. The CDR3 nucleotides read TGTGCCAGCAGTAGACTAACCAGGGGACCAGAGACCCAGTACTTC. Translating it yields CASSRLTRGPETQYF.

J is TRBJ2-7 and V is TRBV27, with a tentative D call TRBD2 (5 bases). The ends were cut back, 0 bases at V and 2 bases at J, with 8 bases in the middle. Germline CDR1 and CDR2: MNHEY and SMNVEV (reference sequence). The CDR3 extends over 14 amino acids. The CDR3 reads CASSLSWETYEQYF. CDR3 nucleotide sequence: TGTGCCAGCAGTTTATCGTGGGAGACCTACGAGCAGTACTTC.

V gene TRBV20-1 combines with J gene TRBJ2-7; D is uncertain. The CDR3 is 14 residues long. Trimming removed 6 bases from V and 0 bases from J, with 15 bases in between. Germline assignment: CDR1 DFQATT and CDR2 SNEGSKA (reference sequence). CDR3 DNA sequence: TGCAGTGCCGTCCACAGAGATTTCTCCTACGAGCAGTACTTC. Translated: CSAVHRDFSYEQYF.

This clonotype was counted a few times. The rearrangement links TRBV20-1 to TRBJ2-5; D unresolved. The ends were cut back, 5 bases at V and 0 bases at J, with 10 bases in the middle. The CDR3 has 13 amino acids. Germline V gene sequence: CDR1 DFQATT, CDR2 SNEGSKA (reference sequence). The DNA for the CDR3 is TGCAGTGCTCAGACCCCGGACCAAGAGACCCAGTACTTC. Translating it yields CSAQTPDQETQYF.

V gene TRBV18 combines with J gene TRBJ1-1, with D possibly being TRBD1 (5 bases). The V end lost 3 bases, the J end lost 1 base, and 12 bases lay between the germline ends. The CDR3 extends over 15 amino acids. The germline V gene encodes CDR1 KGHSH and CDR2 LQKENI. The CDR3 region has the DNA TGTGCCAGCTCACCCAACTACGGGGCGAACACTGAAGCTTTCTTT. This translates into CASSPNYGANTEAFF.

V usage is TRBV15 and J usage is TRBJ1-5; D call uncertain. Germline V lookup: CDR1 LNHNV, CDR2 YYDKDF (reference sequence). The CDR3 runs to 14 residues. The V end lost 0 bases, the J end lost 7 bases, and 10 bases lay between the germline ends. In DNA form, the CDR3 reads TGTGCCACCAGCAGAGATCCCGACGGACAGCCCCAGCATTTT. Translated: CATSRDPDGQPQHF.

This clonotype was seen at least ten times. The rearrangement links TRBV12-3 or TRBV12-4 to TRBJ1-1, with D perhaps matching TRBD1 (5 bases). Trimming took off 3 bases at V and 5 bases at J, with 16 bases between the two ends. The CDR3 runs 15 residues. In DNA form, the CDR3 reads TGTGCCAGCAGTTTCCCCCACGCGGGGGATACTGAAGCTTTCTTT. As protein: CASSFPHAGDTEAFF.

The V and J genes are TRBV7-6 and TRBJ2-3; D gene uncertain. The CDR3 extends over 16 amino acids. Germline lookup yields CDR1 SGHVS and CDR2 FNYEAQ. Trimming removed 1 base at V and 2 bases at J, with 13 bases between. Here the CDR3 reads CASSLGPPGATDTQYF. The DNA of the CDR3 is TGTGCCAGCAGCTTAGGGCCACCGGGTGCCACAGATACGCAGTATTTT.

V usage is TRBV12-3 or TRBV12-4 and J usage is TRBJ2-3; 8 bases align to TRBD2. This CDR3 comprises 15 residues. The trim removed 4 bases at V and 6 bases at J, leaving 9 bases unmatched. The chain's CDR3 is CASSSGGLASDTQYF. In DNA, the CDR3 is TGTGCCAGCAGTTCTGGAGGACTAGCATCTGATACGCAGTATTTT.

The genes are TRBV5-1 and TRBJ2-7; perhaps TRBD1 as D (6 bases). Germline V gene sequence: CDR1 SGHRS, CDR2 YFSETQ. The length of the CDR3 is 15 residues. With 2 bases removed from V and 4 bases from J, the gap between germline ends came to 16 bases. The CDR3 DNA is TGCGCCAGCAGCTTAAGCTATAGAGGGGGTTACGAGCAGTACTTC. Residues: CASSLSYRGGYEQYF. Based on the CDR3 plus reference TRBV5-1 and TRBJ2-7, the full variable domain is KAGVTQTPRYLIKTRGQQVTLSCSPISGHRSVSWYQQTPGQGLQFLFEYFSETQRNKGNFPGRFSGRQFSNSRSEMNVSTLELGDSALYLCASSLSYRGGYEQYFGPGTRLTVT.

This clonotype was found many times. The chain is built from TRBV11-2 and TRBJ2-2; either TRBD1 or TRBD2 may fit D (5 bases each). This CDR3 region has 16 residues. Trimming pared 4 bases from V and 0 bases from J, leaving 12 bases between. Germline assignment: CDR1 SGHAT and CDR2 FQNNGV. The CDR3 sequence: CASSWDPDANTGELFF. CDR3 nucleotide sequence: TGTGCCAGCAGCTGGGACCCCGACGCGAACACCGGGGAGCTGTTTTTT.

This chain uses TRBV12-3 or TRBV12-4 with TRBJ1-2, with TRBD1 matching over 9 bases. There are 15 residues in the CDR3. V trimming: 5 bases; J trimming: 8 bases; junction bases outside the gene matches: 12. The CDR3 coding sequence is TGTGCCAGCAGTCTCTCCGGGACAGGGAGAAGGGGCTACACCTTC. This gives the protein CASSLSGTGRRGYTF.

This chain links TRBV27 with TRBJ2-7, with D hard to call. CDR3 length: 13 residues. V gave up 2 bases and J gave up 3 bases, with 8 bases separating them. Looked up from germline, CDR1 is MNHEY and CDR2 is SMNVEV (reference sequence). The CDR3 reads CASSLGPHYEQYV. In DNA, the CDR3 is TGTGCCAGCAGTTTAGGACCCCACTACGAGCAGTACGTC.

This chain links TRBV7-2 with TRBJ2-1; possibly TRBD2 for D (7 bases). The CDR3 totals 14 residues. Trimming took off 3 bases at V and 10 bases at J, with 16 bases between the two ends. CDR1 SGHTA and CDR2 FQGNSA come from the germline V gene. In DNA form, the CDR3 reads TGTGCCAGCAGCTTTTTGGCGGGGGCCGCGGAGCAGTTCTTC. Its translation: CASSFLAGAAEQFF.

The chain joins TRBV15 to TRBJ1-5; tentative D call: TRBD1 (6 bases). Trimming left V 3 bases short and J 4 bases short, with 16 bases between. This CDR3 is built from 16 residues. Germline V lookup: CDR1 LNHNV, CDR2 YYDKDF (reference sequence). The CDR3 DNA sequence: TGTGCCACCAGCAGCCTCGGACAGCTAAGAAATCAGCCCCAGCATTTT. Its protein product is CATSSLGQLRNQPQHF.

This clonotype was found a few times. J is TRBJ1-1 and V is TRBV10-3; perhaps TRBD1 as D (5 bases). Germline V gene sequence: CDR1 ENHRY, CDR2 SYGVKD. Trimming stripped 10 bases from V and 4 bases from J, with 16 bases between. This CDR3 comprises 13 residues. As DNA, the CDR3 is TGTGCCACAGGCCCCACAGGAAGCACTGAAGCTTTCTTT. This gives the protein CATGPTGSTEAFF.